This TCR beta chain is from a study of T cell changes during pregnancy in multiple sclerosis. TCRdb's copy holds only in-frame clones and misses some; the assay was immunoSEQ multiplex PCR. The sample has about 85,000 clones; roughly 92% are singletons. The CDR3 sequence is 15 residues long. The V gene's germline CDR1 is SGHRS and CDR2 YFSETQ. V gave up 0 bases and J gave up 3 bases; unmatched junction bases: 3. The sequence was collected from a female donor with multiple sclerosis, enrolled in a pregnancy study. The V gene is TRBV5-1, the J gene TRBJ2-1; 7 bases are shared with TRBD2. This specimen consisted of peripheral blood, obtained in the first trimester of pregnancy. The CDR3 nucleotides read TGCGCCAGCAGCTTGGTAGGACTAGACTACAATGAGCAGTTCTTC. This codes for CASSLVGLDYNEQFF.